The clone carrying this T cell receptor beta chain came up once. What it recognizes is unknown. Some clones are missing from TCRdb's copy, which holds only in-frame ones; the method was immunoSEQ multiplex PCR. The table includes roughly 170,000 clones, around 88% detected once. J was trimmed by 5 bases and V by 4 bases; bases with no gene match: 21. The CDR3 runs to 19 residues. Germline V CDR1 and CDR2: SGHRS, YFSETQ. This specimen comes from a study of T cell responses to AZD1222 COVID-19 vaccine. Findings and limits, study-wide: Unmutated variant regions reportedly attract nearly half of all spike-specific TCRs. There were mostly white British donors and more females than males, and clonal diversity was possibly underestimated.

The sample here was peripheral blood, taken on day 0 of AZD1222 vaccination. This TCR derives from an adult in good health. The gene calls are TRBV5-1 and TRBJ2-7; 10 bases align to TRBD2. The CDR3 DNA is TGCGCCAGCAGCAAAAGGACTAGCGGTCGGTTGCTGGCCTTCGACGAGCAGTACTTC. This sequence encodes CASSKRTSGRLLAFDEQYF.